This TCR beta chain was found in a study of beta chain features in type 1 diabetes. Study conclusions and caveats: People with Type 1 diabetes carried modestly yet significantly shorter TCRB CDR3s in all four CD4+ subsets.

Germline loops: CDR1 SGHTA, CDR2 FQGNSA. Trimming removed 0 bases at V and 5 bases at J, with 14 bases between. The CDR3 runs 15 residues. This clone has more than one count but fewer than ten. Its antigen is unknown. Isolated RNA was reverse transcribed in full, so expressed TCRB transcripts were sequenced. The repertoire was sequenced with immunoSEQ multiplex PCR; TCRdb's copy has only in-frame clones and lacks some. The top ten clones hold nearly 0.015% of a sample with a few hundred thousand clones, approximately 13% of them seen once. The TCR comes from a woman younger than 35 with type 1 diabetes. This sequence joins TRBV7-2 and TRBJ2-7, with TRBD1 as a possible D gene (7 bases). The sequenced sample consisted of naive CD4+ T cells from blood. CDR3 DNA: TGTGCCAGCAGCTTAGCAGGACAGGAGGGAAACGAGCAGTACTTC. Translated: CASSLAGQEGNEQYF. The entire variable domain, with the rest obtained from reference TRBV7-2 and TRBJ2-7, is as follows: GAGVSQSPSNKVTEKGKDVELRCDPISGHTALYWYRQSLGQGLEFLIYFQGNSAPDKSGLPSDRFSAERTGGSVSTLTIQRTQQEDSAVYLCASSLAGQEGNEQYFGPGTRLTVT.